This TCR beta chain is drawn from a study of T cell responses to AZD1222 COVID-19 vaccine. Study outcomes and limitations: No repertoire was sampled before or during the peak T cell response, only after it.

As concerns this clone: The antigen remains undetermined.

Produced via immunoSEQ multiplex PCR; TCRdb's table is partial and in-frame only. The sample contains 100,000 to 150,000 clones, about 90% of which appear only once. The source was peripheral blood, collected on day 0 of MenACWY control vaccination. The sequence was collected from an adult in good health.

CDR3 nucleotides: TGTGCCAGCAGCACCGCAGGGACTATCCAAGAGACCCAGTACTTC. Amino acid sequence: CASSTAGTIQETQYF. This chain links TRBV7-2 with TRBJ2-5; 7 bases line up with TRBD2. The CDR3 loop spans 15 amino acids. Germline CDR1 and CDR2: SGHTA and FQGNSA. The junction had 7 bases not matched to a gene; V was cut back by 5 bases and J by 1 base.